This T cell receptor beta chain was recovered during a study of blood T cell repertoires in COVID-19. Study as a whole: Sources were T cells, B-cell-depleted T cells, or PBMCs; the material itself was cDNA or gDNA.

Original processing notes: Amplification with reference gene primers provided the estimates of nucleated cell counts. Sequencing used immunoSEQ multiplex PCR; TCRdb keeps in-frame clones, though not all of them. The DNA was the basis for D and trimming; V, J and clone size are from that table. The table has about 200,000 clones, 65% to 90% seen once. Germline assignment: CDR1 MNHEY and CDR2 SVGEGT. This CDR3 contains 14 residues. The V end lost 5 bases, the J end lost 10 bases, and 18 bases lay between the germline ends. Sequencing input: peripheral blood. The TCR comes from a woman in her sixties or seventies with COVID-19, enrolled during active disease. This chain joins TRBV6-2 or TRBV6-3 and TRBJ1-3, with D possibly TRBD1 on 6 matching bases. Here the CDR3 DNA reads TGTGCCAGCAGTGCGACCGGGACAATTGAGACCATATATTTT. It yields the protein CASSATGTIETIYF.